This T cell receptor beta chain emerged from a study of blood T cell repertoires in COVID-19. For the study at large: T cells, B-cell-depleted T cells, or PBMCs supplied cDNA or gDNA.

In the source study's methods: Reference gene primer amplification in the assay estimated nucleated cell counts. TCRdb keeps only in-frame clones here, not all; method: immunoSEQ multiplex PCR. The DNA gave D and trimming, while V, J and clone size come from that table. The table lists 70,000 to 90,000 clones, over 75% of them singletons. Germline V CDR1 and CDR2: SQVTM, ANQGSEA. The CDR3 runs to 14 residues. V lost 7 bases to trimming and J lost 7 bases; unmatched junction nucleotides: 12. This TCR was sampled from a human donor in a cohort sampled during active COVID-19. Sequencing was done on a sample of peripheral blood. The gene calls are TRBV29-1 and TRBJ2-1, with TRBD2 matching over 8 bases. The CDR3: CSADRGGRGNEQFF. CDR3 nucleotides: TGCAGCGCCGACCGGGGGGGCCGGGGAAATGAGCAGTTCTTC.